This T cell receptor (beta chain) was obtained from a study of blood T cells in healthy people across ages. A sample-barcoded 5' primer and a J-beta primer mix were used in a second PCR of about 7 to 11 cycles. Every sample produced at least 3 million CDR3-containing paired-end reads. MiXCR, run by TCRdb on the 5' RACE reads, gives a single entry per CDR3 protein. This sample has 650,000 to 1,000,000 distinct CDR3 sequences, with 46% found just once. Looked up from germline, CDR1 is SGDLS and CDR2 is YYNGEE. Between the trimmed V and J ends, which lost 4 bases and 7 bases, there was a span of 18 bases. The CDR3 has 14 residues.

The rearrangement uses TRBV9 and TRBJ2-7; D may be TRBD1 or TRBD2 (5 bases each). The sequenced sample was blood. The receptor's source is a man at least 80 years old in good health. CDR3 sequence reads: CASSITGLTGEQYF. DNA for the CDR3: TGTGCCAGCAGCATCACAGGACTCACGGGGGAGCAGTACTTC.